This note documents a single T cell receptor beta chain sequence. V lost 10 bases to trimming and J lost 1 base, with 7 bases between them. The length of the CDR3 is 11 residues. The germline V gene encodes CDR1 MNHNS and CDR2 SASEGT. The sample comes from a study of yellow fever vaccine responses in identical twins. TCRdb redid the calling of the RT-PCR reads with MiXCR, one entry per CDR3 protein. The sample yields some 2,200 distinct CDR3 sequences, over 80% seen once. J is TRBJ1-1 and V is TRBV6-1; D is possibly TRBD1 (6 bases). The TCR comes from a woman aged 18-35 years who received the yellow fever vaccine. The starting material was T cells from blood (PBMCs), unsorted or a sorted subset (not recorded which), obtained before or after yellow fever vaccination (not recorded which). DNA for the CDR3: TGTGCCATACAGGGGAACACTGAAGCTTTCTTT. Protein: CAIQGNTEAFF.